The clone carrying this T cell receptor beta chain was seen a handful of times. TCR beta CDR3 sequences were amplified from RNA transcripts. Primed by the HTBI set, a first-round RT-PCR was run on the TCR CDR3. TCRdb fed the multiplex PCR reads into MiXCR, producing one record per CDR3 protein. The table shows about 660,000 distinct CDR3 sequences, with 45% occurring only once. These data originate in a study of T cells in Graves' hyperthyroidism and ophthalmopathy. The CDR3 extends over 11 amino acids. The germline V and J ends were trimmed by 2 bases and 7 bases, with 5 bases remaining between them.

The chain carries TRBV12-3 or TRBV12-4 and TRBJ1-1, with D tentatively TRBD1 (5 bases). This receptor was obtained from an adult man with Graves' disease, either hyperthyroidism or ophthalmopathy (not recorded which). Sequenced input: peripheral blood or thyroid tissue (not recorded which). CDR3 region: CASSLRGEAFF. The CDR3 nucleotides are TGTGCCAGCAGTTTAAGGGGTGAAGCTTTCTTT.